This T cell receptor beta chain was sequenced for a study of neurological immune-mediated disorders. Preparation of the unsorted libraries drew on 2 million PBMCs stored at -80 C. This clonotype was detected many times. No antigen is known for it. CDR1 is SGHDT, CDR2 YYEEEE, per germline. V trimming: 2 bases; J trimming: 8 bases; junction bases outside the gene matches: 7. The CDR3 loop spans 14 amino acids. The cDNA was produced through 5'RACE with 10-nucleotide random UMIs. TCRdb reanalysed the 5' RACE reads using MiXCR and keeps one entry per CDR3 protein. Of 50,000 to 80,000 distinct CDR3 sequences in the sample, 4.5% to 5.5% are singletons; the top ten hold about 6.9%. General observations from the study: None of the CDR3 amino acid sequences of expanded clones were shared across subjects, and this suggested private repertoires in all groups. There was no association between the multiple sclerosis repertoire cluster and any clinical or MRI feature.

The V gene is TRBV5-6, the J gene TRBJ2-1; 7 positions match TRBD2. This TCR came from a man aged 25 to 45 with multiple sclerosis. Sequences were obtained from PBMCs. The CDR3 loop is CASSFVTSRDEQFF. CDR3 in DNA: TGTGCCAGCAGCTTCGTGACTAGCAGGGATGAGCAGTTCTTC.